This TCR beta chain came from a study of shared clonotypes between healthy human individuals. Across the whole study: Serving as donors were a couple of women and a few men, whose ages spanned 18 to 49. Overall study results and limits: Shared clonotypes across all four donors exceeded non-shared ones in generation probability. Though the depth was large, rarefaction showed that sorted-subset sequencing was incomplete.

CD45RO-negative cells were positively selected for CCR7, leaving out terminally differentiated effector memory CD45RA+ cells. Notes on this clone: The antigen is not known.

The run depth of the assay was deep. Generated by immunoSEQ multiplex PCR, the TCRdb table keeps only in-frame clones and is missing some. This table holds roughly 1,800,000 clones, less than 95% found once. The CDR3 sequence is 15 residues long. Per the germline V gene, CDR1 is SGHTA and CDR2 is FQGNSA. Trimming at V came to 3 bases and at J to 3 bases, leaving 4 bases not matched to a gene. The V gene is TRBV7-2, the J gene TRBJ2-7; TRBD1 aligns across 11 bases. The receptor was isolated from a man between 18 and 35 years old in good health. The sample taken for sequencing was naive CD8+ T cells sorted from blood. CDR3 sequence: CASSLAGTGGYEQYF. Here the CDR3 DNA reads TGTGCCAGCAGCTTGGCCGGGACAGGGGGCTACGAGCAGTACTTC.